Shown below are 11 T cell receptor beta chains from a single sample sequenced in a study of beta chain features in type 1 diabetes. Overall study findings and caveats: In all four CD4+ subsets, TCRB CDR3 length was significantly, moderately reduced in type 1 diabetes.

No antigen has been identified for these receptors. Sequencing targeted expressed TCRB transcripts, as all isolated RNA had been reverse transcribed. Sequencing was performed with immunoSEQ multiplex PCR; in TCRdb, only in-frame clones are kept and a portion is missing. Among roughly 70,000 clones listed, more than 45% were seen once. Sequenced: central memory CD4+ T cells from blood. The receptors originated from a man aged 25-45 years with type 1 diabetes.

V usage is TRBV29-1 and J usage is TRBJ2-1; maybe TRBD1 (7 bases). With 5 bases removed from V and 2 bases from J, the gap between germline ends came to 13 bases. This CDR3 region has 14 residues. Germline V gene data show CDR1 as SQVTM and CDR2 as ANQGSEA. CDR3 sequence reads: CSVQGRGAYNEQFF. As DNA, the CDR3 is TGCAGCGTTCAGGGCAGGGGGGCCTACAATGAGCAGTTCTTC.

This CDR3 reads CASSAPNTYNEQFF. The DNA of the CDR3 is TGTGCCAGCAGTGCCCCAAACACCTACAATGAGCAGTTCTTC. The chain uses TRBV6-5 and TRBJ2-1; D gene unclear. CDR1 is MNHEY, CDR2 SVGAGI, per germline. Trimming removed 5 bases from V and 2 bases from J, with 10 bases in between. This CDR3 spans 14 amino acids.

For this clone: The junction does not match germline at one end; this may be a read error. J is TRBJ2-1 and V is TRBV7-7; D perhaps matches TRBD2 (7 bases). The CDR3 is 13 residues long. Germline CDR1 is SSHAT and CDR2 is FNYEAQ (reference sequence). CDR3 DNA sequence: TGTGCTAGCAGCCCCGGGGAGGGGGGGGAGCAGTTCTTC. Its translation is CASSPGEGGEQFF.

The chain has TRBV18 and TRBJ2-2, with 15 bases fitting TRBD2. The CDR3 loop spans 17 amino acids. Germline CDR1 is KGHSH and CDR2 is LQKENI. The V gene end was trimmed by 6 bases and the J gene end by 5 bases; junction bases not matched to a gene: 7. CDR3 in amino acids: CASSQPGLAGGTGELFF. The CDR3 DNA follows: TGTGCCAGCTCTCAACCGGGACTAGCGGGAGGAACCGGGGAGCTGTTTTTT. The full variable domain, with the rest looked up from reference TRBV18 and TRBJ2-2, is NAGVMQNPRHLVRRRGQEARLRCSPMKGHSHVYWYRQLPEEGLKFMVYLQKENIIDESGMPKERFSAEFPKEGPSILRIQQVVRGDSAAYFCASSQPGLAGGTGELFFGEGSRLTVL.

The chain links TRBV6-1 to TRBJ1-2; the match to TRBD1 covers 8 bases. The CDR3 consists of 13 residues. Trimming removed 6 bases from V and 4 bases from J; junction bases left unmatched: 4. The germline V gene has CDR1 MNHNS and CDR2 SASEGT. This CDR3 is CASSWTGSYGYTF. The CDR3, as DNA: TGTGCCAGCAGCTGGACAGGGAGCTATGGCTACACCTTC.

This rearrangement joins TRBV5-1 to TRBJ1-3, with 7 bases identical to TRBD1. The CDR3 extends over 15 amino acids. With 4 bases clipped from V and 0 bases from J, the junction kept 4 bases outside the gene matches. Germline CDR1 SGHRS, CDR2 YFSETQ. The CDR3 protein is CASSTGQNSGNTIYF. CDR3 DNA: TGCGCCAGCAGCACGGGACAGAACTCTGGAAACACCATATATTTT.

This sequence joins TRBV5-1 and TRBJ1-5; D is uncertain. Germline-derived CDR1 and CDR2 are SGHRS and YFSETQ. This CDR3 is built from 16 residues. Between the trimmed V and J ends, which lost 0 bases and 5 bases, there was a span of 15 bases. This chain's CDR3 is CASSLAPAGGDQPQHF. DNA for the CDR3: TGCGCCAGCAGCTTGGCCCCGGCCGGAGGAGATCAGCCCCAGCATTTT.

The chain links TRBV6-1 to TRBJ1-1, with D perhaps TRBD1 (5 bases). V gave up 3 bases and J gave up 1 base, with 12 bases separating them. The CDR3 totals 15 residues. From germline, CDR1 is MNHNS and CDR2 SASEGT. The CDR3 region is CASSERTSQNTEAFF. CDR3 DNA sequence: TGTGCCAGCAGTGAGCGGACATCTCAGAACACTGAAGCTTTCTTT.

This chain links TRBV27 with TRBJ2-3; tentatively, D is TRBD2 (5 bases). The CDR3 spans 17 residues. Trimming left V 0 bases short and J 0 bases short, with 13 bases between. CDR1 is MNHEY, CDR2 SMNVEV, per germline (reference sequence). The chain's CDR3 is CASSLSGGGYSTDTQYF. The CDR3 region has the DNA TGTGCCAGCAGTTTATCAGGTGGCGGGTATAGCACAGATACGCAGTATTTT.

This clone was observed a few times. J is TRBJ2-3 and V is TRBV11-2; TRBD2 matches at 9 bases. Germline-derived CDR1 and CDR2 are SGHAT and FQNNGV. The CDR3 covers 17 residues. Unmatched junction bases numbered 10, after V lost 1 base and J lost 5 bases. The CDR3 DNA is TGTGCCAGCAGCTTAGGAACGGCGGGAGGGCGTAGAGATACGCAGTATTTT. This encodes CASSLGTAGGRRDTQYF.

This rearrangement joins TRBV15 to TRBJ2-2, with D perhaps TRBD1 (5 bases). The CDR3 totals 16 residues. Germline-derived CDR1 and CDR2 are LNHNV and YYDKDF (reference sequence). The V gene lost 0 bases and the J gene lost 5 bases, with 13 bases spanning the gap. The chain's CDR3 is CATSREGVPGTGELFF. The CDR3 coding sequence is TGTGCCACCAGCAGAGAAGGGGTCCCCGGGACCGGGGAGCTGTTTTTT.